This T cell receptor beta chain was obtained from a study of chemoradiotherapy in HPV16-positive cancers. Overall study context: Candidate HPV-specific clones and shared TCR motifs came from a couple of HPV16-positive patients.

Clones were sequenced by immunoSEQ multiplex PCR, and TCRdb holds only the in-frame ones, with some missing. The sample carries 8,500 to 9,000 clones, roughly 80% recorded once. Samples were taken several times over chemoradiotherapy. The CDR3 is made up of 13 amino acids. CDR1 is SGHAT and CDR2 is FQNNGV in the germline V gene. Deletions cut 0 bases from V and 4 bases from J, with 4 bases between. Concerning this clone: Its specificity is not known.

Findings and caveats of the study: For HPV16-positive patients, expanding HPV-responsive T cells associated with longer recurrence-free survival. HPV-specific T cells were functionally defined from only a couple of HPV16-positive patients.

This specimen was collected from a patient who underwent chemoradiotherapy. This chain uses TRBV11-2 with TRBJ1-5; D gene uncertain. This TCR came from a human donor with HPV-associated anogenital cancer. CDR3 residues: CASSLEVNQPQHF. CDR3 coding DNA: TGTGCCAGCAGCTTAGAGGTAAATCAGCCCCAGCATTTT.